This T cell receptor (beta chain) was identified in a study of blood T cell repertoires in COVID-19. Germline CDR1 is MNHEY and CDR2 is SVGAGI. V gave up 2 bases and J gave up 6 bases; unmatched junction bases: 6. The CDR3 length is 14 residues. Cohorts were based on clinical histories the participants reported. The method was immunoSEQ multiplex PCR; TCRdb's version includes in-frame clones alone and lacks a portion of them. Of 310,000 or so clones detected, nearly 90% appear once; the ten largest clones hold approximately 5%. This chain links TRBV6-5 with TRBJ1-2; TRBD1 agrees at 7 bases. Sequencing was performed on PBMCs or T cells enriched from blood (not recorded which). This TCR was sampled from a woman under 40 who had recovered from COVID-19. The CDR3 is CASSYQTGSDGYTF. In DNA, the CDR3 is TGTGCCAGCAGTTACCAGACAGGGTCGGATGGCTACACCTTC.